These 28 T cell receptor beta chains were all obtained from the same sample, sequenced in a study of regulatory T cells in long-lasting Graves disease. Arm-PCR of CDR3 regions and iRepertoire HTBI primers were used to build TCR beta libraries. TCRdb re-derived calls from the multiplex PCR reads in MiXCR, one entry per CDR3 protein. The table includes fewer than 500,000 distinct CDR3 sequences, around 15% detected once. Noted time point: newly diagnosed GD, antithyroid drugs for less than 3 months. RNA from PBMCs was the source of the TCR library. These data also formed part of another study, on T cells in Graves' hyperthyroidism and ophthalmopathy.

The specimen comprised peripheral blood mononuclear cells (PBMCs), sampled at new diagnosis, from a patient treated with antithyroid drugs. These receptors were collected from a middle-aged man with Graves disease.

On this clonotype itself: A junction end diverges from the germline sequence, so it may reflect a read error. The chain combines TRBV7-9 with TRBJ2-2, with a weak D call TRBD1 (7 bases). The CDR3 extends over 15 amino acids. Germline values: CDR1 SEHNR, CDR2 FQNEAQ (reference sequence). In DNA form, the CDR3 reads TGTGCCAGCAGGAACAGGGGACGGGACACCGGGGGGCTGTTTTTT. It translates to CASRNRGRDTGGLFF.

This chain links TRBV7-2 with TRBJ2-7; TRBD1 aligns across 8 bases. The ends lost 0 bases at V and 5 bases at J; junction bases unmatched: 3. CDR3 length: 14 amino acids. Germline V gives CDR1 SGHTA, CDR2 FQGNSA. For the CDR3, the DNA is TGTGCCAGCAGCTTAGCGATCAGGGGGCACGAGCAGTACTTC. Protein product: CASSLAIRGHEQYF.

V usage is TRBV11-3 and J usage is TRBJ2-1; 9 bases match TRBD1. Germline values: CDR1 SGHNT, CDR2 YENEEA. The CDR3 is 13 residues long. V gave up 3 bases and J gave up 10 bases; unmatched junction bases: 4. The DNA for the CDR3 is TGTGCCAGCAGCTTCGGACAGGGGAGGGAGCAGTTCTTC. Protein sequence: CASSFGQGREQFF. Full variable domain (remainder filled in from reference TRBV11-3 and TRBJ2-1): EAGVVQSPRYKIIEKKQPVAFWCNPISGHNTLYWYLQNLGQGPELLIRYENEEAVDDSQLPKDRFSAERLKGVDSTLKIQPAELGDSAVYLCASSFGQGREQFFGPGTRLTVL.

V gene TRBV10-3 combines with J gene TRBJ1-1; 7 bases line up with TRBD1. V shed 6 bases and J 5 bases; nucleotides not matched to a gene: 3. CDR1 ENHRY and CDR2 SYGVKD come from the germline V gene. CDR3 length: 12 amino acids. The CDR3 nucleotides are TGTGCCATCAGCGGACAGGAGACTGAAGCTTTCTTT. As protein: CAISGQETEAFF.

Many counts were recorded for this clonotype. The chain couples TRBV20-1 to TRBJ2-1; 8 bases agree with TRBD2. The CDR3 spans 15 residues. Trimming at V came to 5 bases and at J to 0 bases, leaving 6 bases not matched to a gene. The germline V gene has CDR1 DFQATT and CDR2 SNEGSKA (reference sequence). In DNA, the CDR3 is TGCAGTGCTCAAATAGCGGGACACTCCTACAATGAGCAGTTCTTC. This encodes CSAQIAGHSYNEQFF.

The chain links TRBV29-1 to TRBJ2-7; the match to TRBD1 covers 8 bases. The CDR3 spans 11 residues. Germline assignment: CDR1 SQVTM and CDR2 ANQGSEA. V lost 6 bases to trimming and J lost 11 bases; unmatched junction nucleotides: 9. The CDR3 DNA is TGCAGCGTCCACGAACAGACAGGGGAGTACTTC. This encodes CSVHEQTGEYF.

This clonotype has more than one count but fewer than ten. The rearrangement uses TRBV20-1 and TRBJ1-5; TRBD1 matches 9 bases. The CDR3 runs 14 residues. J gave up 4 bases and V 5 bases, and 6 bases lay outside the gene matches. The V gene's germline CDR1 is DFQATT and CDR2 SNEGSKA (reference sequence). The DNA of the CDR3 is TGCAGTGCTTATACCGGGACAGGGAATCAGCCCCAGCATTTT. It translates to CSAYTGTGNQPQHF.

This clonotype was recorded many times. The chain links TRBV11-2 to TRBJ2-5; 8 nucleotides line up with TRBD1. The CDR3 consists of 14 residues. The V gene end was trimmed by 4 bases and the J gene end by 3 bases; junction bases not matched to a gene: 4. Germline V CDR1 and CDR2: SGHAT, FQNNGV. The CDR3 bases are TGTGCCAGCAGCTCGACAGGGGCTAAAGAGACCCAGTACTTC. It encodes CASSSTGAKETQYF.

This clonotype was recorded many times. The chain links TRBV20-1 to TRBJ2-3, with D perhaps matching TRBD2 (6 bases). V was shortened by 2 bases and J by 0 bases, with 6 bases between the two germline ends. The CDR3 loop spans 13 amino acids. Germline V lookup: CDR1 DFQATT, CDR2 SNEGSKA (reference sequence). The CDR3 region is CSARSGSTDTQYF. The CDR3 region has the DNA TGCAGTGCTAGAAGCGGGAGCACAGATACGCAGTATTTT.

On this clonotype itself: A read error may be the cause here, since a much bigger clone is one base away. V usage is TRBV11-3 and J usage is TRBJ2-1; D is undetermined. Germline V lookup: CDR1 SGHNT, CDR2 YENEEA. V lost 1 base and J 8 bases, leaving 18 bases between the germline ends. The CDR3 contains 16 residues. The CDR3 loop is CASSLGDSRGSDEQFF. DNA for the CDR3: TGTGCCAGCAGCTTAGGCGACTCCCGCGGTTCGGATGAGCAGTTCTTC.

This chain joins TRBV20-1 and TRBJ2-7; 8 bases map to TRBD1. Germline values: CDR1 DFQATT, CDR2 SNEGSKA (reference sequence). The V gene end was trimmed by 5 bases and the J gene end by 4 bases; junction bases not matched to a gene: 7. The CDR3 totals 13 residues. CDR3 sequence: CSASSDREYEQYF. In DNA, the CDR3 is TGCAGTGCTTCCTCGGACAGGGAGTACGAGCAGTACTTC.

Turning to this clonotype: The junction shows a germline mismatch at one end, possibly a read error. The chain couples TRBV3-1 to TRBJ2-5; weak D call: TRBD1 (6 bases). Per the germline V gene, CDR1 is LGHDT and CDR2 is YNNKEL (reference sequence). The CDR3 is 14 residues long. The CDR3 protein is CACRLRGIEETQYF. CDR3 sequence (DNA): TGTGCCTGCAGGCTCAGGGGTATCGAAGAGACCCAGTACTTC.

There are a few counts of this clonotype. The germline gene is not matched at one end of the junction; a read error may be the cause. The chain combines TRBV5-1 with TRBJ2-7; 12 bases are a match to TRBD2. Germline V gene sequence: CDR1 SGHRS, CDR2 YFSETQ. There are 15 residues in the CDR3. The CDR3 protein is CASSPTSGSSHEQYF. The CDR3 DNA is TGCGCCAGCAGCCCGACTAGCGGGAGCTCCCACGAGCAGTACTTC.

There are many counts of this clonotype. The chain uses TRBV6-1 and TRBJ1-2; maybe TRBD1 (5 bases). Germline CDR1 MNHNS, CDR2 SASEGT. CDR3 length equals 16 residues. The germline V and J ends were trimmed by 0 bases and 2 bases, with 13 bases remaining between them. The CDR3 reads CASSEAVSQVNYGYTF. Written as DNA, the CDR3 is TGTGCCAGCAGTGAAGCAGTGTCACAGGTGAACTATGGCTACACCTTC.

This clonotype occurred many times. This rearrangement joins TRBV7-3 to TRBJ2-3; D is perhaps TRBD2 (5 bases). V dropped 2 bases and J dropped 2 bases, with 8 bases sitting between them. The CDR3 sequence is 14 residues long. The V gene's germline CDR1 is SGHTA and CDR2 FQGTGA. The CDR3 sequence: CASSLAEATDTQYF. Here the CDR3 DNA reads TGTGCCAGCAGCTTAGCGGAGGCCACAGATACGCAGTATTTT.

The chain combines TRBV18 with TRBJ2-7; no firm D call. The germline V and J ends were trimmed by 3 bases and 3 bases, with 12 bases remaining between them. Per the germline V gene, CDR1 is KGHSH and CDR2 is LQKENI. This CDR3 is 14 amino acids long. CDR3 DNA sequence: TGTGCCAGCTCACCTCAAGACGGCAACTACGAGCAGTACTTC. It codes for CASSPQDGNYEQYF.

There are many counts of this clonotype. V and J are TRBV6-5 and TRBJ1-5; TRBD1 matches 7 bases. Trimming removed 4 bases from V and 3 bases from J; junction bases left unmatched: 6. Germline values: CDR1 MNHEY, CDR2 SVGAGI. The CDR3 is 15 residues long. This CDR3 is CASSSQTGTNQPQHF. DNA of the CDR3: TGTGCCAGCAGTTCGCAGACAGGGACCAATCAGCCCCAGCATTTT.

This clonotype was counted many times. The gene calls are TRBV5-1 and TRBJ2-1; tentatively, D is TRBD1 (6 bases). The CDR3 runs to 16 residues. Germline V gene sequence: CDR1 SGHRS, CDR2 YFSETQ. The V gene lost 0 bases and the J gene lost 2 bases, with 12 bases spanning the gap. The CDR3 reads CASSLGTGNPYNEQFF. CDR3 in DNA: TGCGCCAGCAGCTTGGGAACAGGGAATCCCTACAATGAGCAGTTCTTC.

This clonotype came up many times. The V gene is TRBV30, the J gene TRBJ2-5, with a possible D match to TRBD2 (6 bases). Germline values: CDR1 GTSNPN, CDR2 SVGIG (reference sequence). With 6 bases removed from V and 7 bases from J, the gap between germline ends came to 9 bases. The CDR3 runs 10 residues. The CDR3 region is CACGGTTQYF. In DNA form, the CDR3 reads TGTGCCTGCGGAGGGACGACCCAGTACTTC.

The rearrangement joins TRBV7-9 to TRBJ2-1; D is unresolved. V gave up 3 bases and J gave up 0 bases, with 12 bases separating them. There are 16 residues in the CDR3. Germline lookup yields CDR1 SEHNR and CDR2 FQNEAQ (reference sequence). The CDR3 region has the DNA TGTGCCAGCAGCTTGGCTAGTAACCGCTCCTACAATGAGCAGTTCTTC. Its protein product is CASSLASNRSYNEQFF. Full variable domain (outside the CDR3, taken from reference TRBV7-9 and TRBJ2-1): DTGVSQNPRHKITKRGQNVTFRCDPISEHNRLYWYRQTLGQGPEFLTYFQNEAQLEKSRLLSDRFSAERPKGSFSTLEIQRTEQGDSAMYLCASSLASNRSYNEQFFGPGTRLTVL.

This chain joins TRBV28 and TRBJ2-7; D is perhaps TRBD1 or TRBD2 (6 bases each). Per the germline V gene, CDR1 is MDHEN and CDR2 is SYDVKM. The CDR3 extends over 14 amino acids. V lost 3 bases and J 5 bases, leaving 14 bases between the germline ends. This CDR3 is CASSLGGVLNEQYF. The CDR3 nucleotides are TGTGCCAGCAGTTTGGGGGGCGTGTTAAACGAGCAGTACTTC.

In this sample, this clonotype turned up many times. The V and J genes are TRBV7-9 and TRBJ2-3; 8 bases line up with TRBD2. V gave up 5 bases and J gave up 0 bases; unmatched junction bases: 7. This CDR3 has 16 residues. Germline values: CDR1 SEHNR, CDR2 FQNEAQ (reference sequence). This CDR3 reads CASSPGGTTSTDTQYF. As DNA, the CDR3 is TGTGCCAGCAGCCCGGGAGGGACTACAAGCACAGATACGCAGTATTTT.

The sample holds many counts of this clonotype. The V call is TRBV18, the J call TRBJ1-3; 7 bases are shared with TRBD1. The CDR3 totals 16 residues. V shed 0 bases and J 3 bases; nucleotides not matched to a gene: 5. CDR1 and CDR2 (germline): KGHSH, LQKENI. CDR3 bases: TGTGCCAGCTCACCACCGACAGGGAGCCTTGGAAACACCATATATTTT. Its protein is CASSPPTGSLGNTIYF.

The rearrangement links TRBV5-4 to TRBJ2-6, with 7 nucleotides matching TRBD1. The V and J ends lost 2 bases and 2 bases, in that order; junction bases with no gene match: 1. The germline gives CDR1 SGHNT, CDR2 YYREEE (reference sequence). CDR3 length: 15 amino acids. The CDR3 sequence: CASSLQGTGANVLTF. The DNA of the CDR3 is TGTGCCAGCAGCTTACAGGGGACTGGGGCCAACGTCCTGACTTTC.

This clonotype was counted ten times or more. V and J are TRBV7-3 and TRBJ2-7; either TRBD1 or TRBD2 may supply D (5 bases each). Germline values: CDR1 SGHTA, CDR2 FQGTGA. Deletions cut 0 bases from V and 3 bases from J, with 12 bases between. CDR3 length: 15 amino acids. Here the CDR3 reads CASSLTGQRGYEQYF. The DNA of the CDR3 is TGTGCCAGCAGCTTAACGGGTCAGAGGGGCTACGAGCAGTACTTC.

This clonotype was detected many times. V is TRBV11-2 and J is TRBJ2-7; D is uncertain. Germline-derived CDR1 and CDR2 are SGHAT and FQNNGV. With 1 base removed from V and 6 bases from J, the gap between germline ends came to 7 bases. The CDR3 covers 12 residues. CDR3 residues: CASSLGHSEQYF. The CDR3, as DNA: TGTGCCAGCAGCTTAGGGCACTCCGAGCAGTACTTC.

This clonotype was counted between two and nine times. This chain connects TRBV27 to TRBJ2-4; TRBD1 might be the D (5 bases). The germline CDR1 and CDR2 sequences are MNHEY and SMNVEV (reference sequence). CDR3 length equals 17 residues. Trimming left V 5 bases short and J 7 bases short, with 24 bases between. The DNA for the CDR3 is TGTGCCAGCAGTACCCGATATGAAGGGGTGGCAAGTAACATTCAGTACTTC. The encoded protein is CASSTRYEGVASNIQYF.

This clonotype appeared once. V and J are TRBV6-1 and TRBJ1-4; TRBD1 might be the D (6 bases). The CDR3 is made up of 15 amino acids. Germline V gene data show CDR1 as MNHNS and CDR2 as SASEGT. V dropped 8 bases and J dropped 11 bases, with 24 bases sitting between them. The CDR3 DNA reads as TGTGCCAGCGGCGCCGGGACAATATTTGTAGAGAAACTGTTTTTT. Its translation: CASGAGTIFVEKLFF.